The text below deals with one T cell receptor (beta chain). This clonotype appeared many times. Its antigen remains unidentified. No clone much larger than this one lies a single base away; base qualities are absent. This record comes from a study of regulatory T cells in long-lasting Graves disease (dated by TCRdb to the early 2020s). For the study in its entirety: Persistent Graves' disease meant more than 5 years of antithyroid drug treatment with TSH receptor autoantibodies that stayed positive. Peripheral blood TCR sequencing and RNA sequencing compared persistent Graves' disease patients with newly diagnosed Graves' disease patients. The study took place in China and was registered as a clinical trial. A total of roughly 35 samples underwent TCR sequencing, from roughly 13 patients with persistent Graves' disease and around 20 patients with newly diagnosed Graves' disease. In the clinical cohort, patients with persistent Graves' disease had used antithyroid drugs for an average of about 10 years. Summary of the overall study and its limitations: Sequencing and analysis were restricted to the TCR beta chain. The authors acknowledged the small sample size as a limitation that may reduce accuracy. Persistent patients shared more public clonotypes among themselves (over 2,500) than newly diagnosed patients did (approximately 970). Because the primary lesion, thyroid tissue, could not be accessed, the study looked at peripheral blood alone. Compared with newly diagnosed patients, patients with persistent Graves' disease had lower TCR Shannon entropy and fewer highly expanded clones, which suggests clonal expansion.

Libraries were built with multiplex PCR. TCRdb names Illumina HiSeq 4000 as the instrument used. iRepertoire HTBI primers and Arm-PCR amplification of CDR3 regions were used to construct TCR beta libraries. PCR products were gel purified before sequencing. On the study's bioinformatics: Gene usage analysis of CDR3 amino acid clonotypes relied on the 60 or so TRBV and 14 TRBJ segments identified across samples. COPE and FqMerger were used to merge filtered high-quality paired reads into contigs. Contigs were aligned with BLAST to IMGT TRBV, TRBD and TRBJ reference genes, and CDR3 was defined per IMGT. Any clonotype with a frequency above 0.1% was counted as a highly expanded clone. Repertoire diversity was measured by Shannon entropy, and V-J evenness by the Gini coefficient. A clonotype was considered public if more than one individual shared it. The public reads were reprocessed in TCRdb via fastp at Q25 and MiXCR, keeping in-frame beta chains. Rows matching on CDR3 protein sequence are summarized as one entry with the most common DNA and genes. In this record, the V and J calls reflect TCRdb's handling and not the investigators' own analysis. A total of roughly 500,000 distinct CDR3 sequences appear in this sample, 20% to 25% of them only once. The ten largest account for less than 15% of the sample.

The sample's time point label, decoded: persistent/refractory GD, antithyroid drugs over 5 years with positive TRAb. RNA was extracted from PBMCs in TRIzol for both TCR sequencing and RNA sequencing. The diagnosis of Graves' disease followed American Thyroid Association guidelines. The patients came from an endocrinology department in Xi'an, China. Each patient gave 7 to 9.5 milliliters of peripheral blood, collected in an EDTA anticoagulant tube. Ficoll Paque Plus density gradient separation was used to isolate PBMCs, and no additional T cell sorting was done. An Agilent 2100 Bioanalyzer and agarose gel were used to assess RNA quality, and a NanoDrop 2000 was used to measure RNA concentration. This sequence originates from a female donor with Graves disease. The sample here was peripheral blood mononuclear cells (PBMCs), taken when the disease was refractory, from a patient treated with antithyroid drugs.

The sequenced DNA is TGTGCCAGCAGTACCGCAGGGGGCTCCTACGAGCAGTACTTC. Its translation is CASSTAGGSYEQYF. The V gene is TRBV28 and the J gene is TRBJ2-7; 7 bases in the middle match TRBD1. The CDR3 holds 14 amino acids from the cysteine to the phenylalanine. CDR3 DNA is the only sequence kept; it has 42 bases, read in frame from the first base. V loses 5 bases at its end and J loses 0 bases; junction bases beyond the gene matches: 4. CDR1 and CDR2, per the germline V gene, are MDHEN and SYDVKM.